This is a list of T cell receptor beta chains from one sample in a study of regulatory T cells in long-lasting Graves disease. TCRdb redid the calling of the multiplex PCR reads with MiXCR, one entry per CDR3 protein. Here the sample spans 540,000 or so distinct CDR3 sequences, about 13% being singletons. The same specimen was also included in a second study, on T cells in Graves' hyperthyroidism and ophthalmopathy.

The material was peripheral blood mononuclear cells (PBMCs), obtained at new diagnosis, from a patient treated with antithyroid drugs. These receptors were collected from a man aged 30 to 39 with Graves disease. Both conserved end residues are part of each CDR3. D genes are given only for firm matches. Clone size, where shown, is once, few, many, or a class for clones that have expanded.

clone_size j_call v_call d_call cdr3_aa cdr3_nt
many TRBJ1-1 TRBV28 NA CASSSTGSPNTEAFF TGTGCCAGCAGTTCTACAGGGTCCCCGAACACTGAAGCTTTCTTT
NA TRBJ1-4 TRBV6-1 NA CASRGDLGRNEKLFF TGTGCCAGCAGAGGGGACCTCGGACGTAATGAAAAACTGTTTTTT
few TRBJ1-1 TRBV18 NA CASRPGRAEAFF TGTGCCAGCCGCCCCGGACGCGCTGAAGCTTTCTTT
few TRBJ2-2 TRBV18 NA CASSQIPQGSGELFF TGTGCCAGCTCACAAATTCCTCAGGGGTCCGGGGAGCTGTTTTTT
many TRBJ1-5 TRBV28 NA CASTAGHPNQPQHF TGTGCCAGCACCGCGGGACACCCAAATCAGCCCCAGCATTTT
many TRBJ2-7 TRBV29-1 TRBD1 CSVGVTGGYEQYF TGCAGCGTAGGAGTGACAGGGGGTTACGAGCAGTACTTC
many TRBJ2-2 TRBV20-1 NA CSAGPYDGRGTGELFF TGCAGTGCCGGCCCCTATGACGGGAGAGGGACCGGGGAGCTGTTTTTT
few TRBJ1-1 TRBV19 NA CASGLSEAFF TGTGCCAGTGGGCTCTCTGAAGCTTTCTTT
many TRBJ2-7 TRBV2 TRBD1 CASSIGTGGFDEQYF TGTGCCAGCAGCATAGGGACAGGGGGCTTCGACGAGCAGTACTTC
NA TRBJ2-3 TRBV5-5 NA CASRPGQTDTQYF TGTGCCAGCAGGCCCGGACAGACAGATACGCAGTATTTT
many TRBJ2-7 TRBV9 NA CASSVEASVYEQYF TGTGCCAGCAGCGTAGAGGCTAGCGTCTACGAGCAGTACTTC
many TRBJ2-7 TRBV7-9 TRBD1 CASSTDRTSSYEQYF TGTGCCAGCAGCACGGACAGGACCAGCTCCTACGAGCAGTACTTC
many TRBJ1-2 TRBV12-3/TRBV12-4 NA CASTLRSGGTYGYTF TGTGCCAGCACTCTCCGGTCGGGGGGAACCTATGGCTACACCTTC
many TRBJ2-1 TRBV29-1 NA CSVEYRVNDEQFF TGCAGCGTTGAGTATAGGGTGAACGATGAGCAGTTCTTC
many TRBJ1-5 TRBV2 TRBD1 CAGRPQGDGNQPQHF TGTGCCGGCCGGCCACAGGGGGACGGCAATCAGCCCCAGCATTTT
NA TRBJ2-3 TRBV5-1 TRBD2 CASSRLAGESHNTQYF TGCGCCAGCAGCCGACTAGCGGGGGAGTCCCACAATACGCAGTATTTT
NA TRBJ2-1 TRBV5-1 NA CASRVRSANEQFF TGCGCCAGCAGGGTTCGGAGCGCCAATGAGCAGTTCTTC
many TRBJ2-3 TRBV6-5 NA CASSYSAPQNTDTQYF TGTGCCAGCAGTTACTCGGCTCCTCAGAACACAGATACGCAGTATTTT
many TRBJ2-7 TRBV20-1 NA CSARERNAYEQYF TGCAGTGCTAGAGAGAGAAACGCCTACGAGCAGTACTTC
few TRBJ2-1 TRBV7-2 NA CASSPVGRTNNEQFF TGTGCCAGCAGCCCCGTTGGTCGGACGAACAATGAGCAGTTCTTC
NA TRBJ1-5 TRBV30 TRBD1 CAWRDRGQGPQHF TGTGCCTGGAGGGACAGGGGGCAAGGGCCCCAGCATTTT
many TRBJ2-7 TRBV5-1 NA CASSPTGSSYEQYF TGTGCCAGCAGCCCCACTGGGTCCTCCTACGAGCAGTACTTC
few TRBJ2-7 TRBV29-1 TRBD2 CSVDEGTSAREQYF TGCAGCGTTGATGAGGGGACTAGCGCGCGGGAGCAGTACTTC
NA TRBJ2-7 TRBV29-1 NA CSVAAGLYEQYF TGCAGCGTTGCGGCAGGGCTCTACGAGCAGTACTTC
many TRBJ2-1 TRBV24-1 NA CATSPGHKSDEQFF TGTGCCACCAGTCCCGGCCATAAGAGCGATGAGCAGTTCTTC
many TRBJ2-3 TRBV5-6 NA CASSSMENTQYF TGTGCCAGCAGCTCCATGGAGAATACGCAGTATTTT
NA TRBJ2-1 TRBV19 TRBD1 CASNIDDRGLSYNEQFF TGTGCCAGTAATATAGACGACAGGGGTCTCTCCTACAATGAGCAGTTCTTC
few TRBJ2-1 TRBV9 TRBD2 CASSEPGLAAYNEQFF TGTGCCAGCAGCGAGCCAGGACTAGCGGCCTACAATGAGCAGTTCTTC
few TRBJ2-3 TRBV24-1 NA CATSATSTDTQYF TGTGCCACCAGTGCTACTAGCACAGATACGCAGTATTTT
many TRBJ1-4 TRBV12-3/TRBV12-4 NA CASSRGNEKLFF TGTGCCAGCAGTCGTGGTAATGAAAAACTGTTTTTT
many TRBJ2-7 TRBV7-2 TRBD2 CASSLVGGRDAYEQYF TGTGCCAGCAGCTTAGTAGGTGGGAGGGACGCTTACGAGCAGTACTTC
few TRBJ2-3 TRBV29-1 TRBD1 CSVPNRGTDTQYF TGCAGCGTGCCCAACAGGGGAACAGATACGCAGTATTTT
many TRBJ1-1 TRBV7-2 NA CASSLGAVNTEAFF TGTGCCAGCAGCTTAGGGGCCGTGAACACTGAAGCTTTCTTT
NA TRBJ2-5 TRBV18 TRBD2 CASSPTSGGIETQYF TGTGCCAGCTCACCGACTAGCGGGGGAATAGAGACCCAGTACTTC
few TRBJ2-1 TRBV19 NA CASSILSAQSPYNEQFF TGTGCCAGTAGTATTCTAAGTGCCCAGAGTCCTTACAATGAGCAGTTCTTC
NA TRBJ2-1 TRBV27 NA CASSLTLWGEQFF TGTGCCAGCAGCCTGACCCTGTGGGGTGAGCAGTTCTTC
many TRBJ2-7 TRBV6-2/TRBV6-3 TRBD1 CASSYLLGQAHYEQYF TGTGCCAGCAGTTACCTTCTGGGACAGGCCCACTACGAGCAGTACTTC
many TRBJ1-6 TRBV10-2 NA CASNPQGHNSPLHF TGCGCCAGCAACCCACAGGGACATAATTCACCCCTCCACTTT
many TRBJ2-2 TRBV12-3/TRBV12-4 NA CASTLQGNTGELFF TGTGCCAGCACCCTACAGGGGAACACCGGGGAGCTGTTTTTT